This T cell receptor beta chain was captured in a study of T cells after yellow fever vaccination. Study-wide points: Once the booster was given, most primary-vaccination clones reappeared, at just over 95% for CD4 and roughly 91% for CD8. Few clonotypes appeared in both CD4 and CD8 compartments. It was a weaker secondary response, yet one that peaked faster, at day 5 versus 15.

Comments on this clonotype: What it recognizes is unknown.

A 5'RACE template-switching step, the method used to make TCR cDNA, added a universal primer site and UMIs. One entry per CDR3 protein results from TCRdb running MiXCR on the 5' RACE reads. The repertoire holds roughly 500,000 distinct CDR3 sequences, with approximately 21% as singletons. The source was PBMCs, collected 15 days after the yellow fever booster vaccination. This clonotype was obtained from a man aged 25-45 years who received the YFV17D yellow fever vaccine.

The CDR3 spells CASSLLYSNQPQHF. CDR3 bases: TGTGCCAGCAGCTTATTGTATAGCAATCAGCCCCAGCATTTT. This chain uses TRBV7-2 with TRBJ1-5; D is unclear. This CDR3 contains 14 residues. Germline-derived CDR1 and CDR2 are SGHTA and FQGNSA. V was pared by 2 bases and J by 0 bases, with 5 bases between.